The 12 T cell receptor beta chains given below trace back to one sample, sequenced in a study of regulatory T cells in long-lasting Graves disease. Combining iRepertoire HTBI primers with Arm-PCR of CDR3 regions, the authors built TCR beta libraries. TCRdb fed the multiplex PCR reads into MiXCR, producing one record per CDR3 protein. Among roughly 440,000 distinct CDR3 sequences listed, 16% were seen once. Stated time point: newly diagnosed GD, antithyroid drugs for less than 3 months. PBMC RNA served as the TCR library source. These data are also associated with another study on T cells in Graves' hyperthyroidism and ophthalmopathy.

This specimen was peripheral blood mononuclear cells (PBMCs), taken at new diagnosis, from a patient treated with antithyroid drugs. The receptor source for this set is a woman aged 18 to 35 with Graves disease.

This clonotype was seen many times. A far bigger clonotype differs at one base, so this is likely a read error. The chain uses TRBV27 and TRBJ2-7; 7 nucleotides match TRBD1. The V gene end was trimmed by 5 bases and the J gene end by 7 bases; junction bases not matched to a gene: 8. Germline CDR1 MNHEY, CDR2 SMNVEV (reference sequence). CDR3 length: 13 residues. Here the CDR3 reads CASSLGQVNEQYF. The CDR3 bases are TGTGCCAGCAGTCTCGGACAGGTTAATGAGCAGTACTTC.

Note on this clonotype: This likely traces to a read error, being one base from a far larger clone. V is TRBV7-3 and J is TRBJ2-3; 14 positions match TRBD2. CDR1 SGHTA and CDR2 FQGTGA come from the germline V gene. This CDR3 has 18 residues. The DNA of the CDR3 is TGTGCCAGCAGCTGTCGGACTAGCGGGAGGTTAGGCACAGCTACGCAGTATTTT. It yields the protein CASSCRTSGRLGTATQYF.

This clonotype was recorded at least ten times. This chain connects TRBV27 to TRBJ1-6; possible D gene TRBD1, 6 bases. The CDR3 is made up of 15 amino acids. V was clipped by 0 bases and J by 4 bases, with 7 bases between them. CDR1 and CDR2 from the germline V gene are MNHEY and SMNVEV (reference sequence). CDR3 DNA: TGTGCCAGCAGTTTATCGCAGGGGTATAATTCACCCCTCCACTTT. Protein: CASSLSQGYNSPLHF.

This clonotype was seen ten or more times. The rearrangement uses TRBV2 and TRBJ2-1, with 7 bases that match TRBD2. Trimming at V came to 0 bases and at J to 8 bases, leaving 7 bases not matched to a gene. From germline, CDR1 is SNHLY and CDR2 FYNNEI. This CDR3 region has 15 residues. CDR3 nucleotides: TGTGCCAGCAGTGAAGCAGGAGGGAGGGCCTATGAGCAGTTCTTC. Residues: CASSEAGGRAYEQFF.

In its sample, this clonotype was seen many times. The genes are TRBV19 and TRBJ2-3; 7 nucleotides line up with TRBD1. J gave up 4 bases and V 4 bases, and 11 bases lay outside the gene matches. This CDR3 comprises 16 residues. CDR1 is LNHDA, CDR2 SQIVND, per germline (reference sequence). The CDR3 DNA is TGTGCCAGTAGTAAGGGACAGCGTAAGGGGGCAGATACGCAGTATTTT. Protein sequence: CASSKGQRKGADTQYF. The full variable domain, in which reference TRBV19 and TRBJ2-3 provide the parts outside the CDR3, is DGGITQSPKYLFRKEGQNVTLSCEQNLNHDAMYWYRQDPGQGLRLIYYSQIVNDFQKGDIAEGYSVSREKKESFPLTVTSAQKNPTAFYLCASSKGQRKGADTQYFGPGTRLTVL.

In regard to this clonotype: A read error is possible here, since a much larger clone lies one base away. V gene TRBV3-1 combines with J gene TRBJ1-1; D is ambiguous. In germline, CDR1 is LGHDT, CDR2 YNNKEL (reference sequence). CDR3 length: 13 amino acids. The CDR3 region is CAGSQGANTEAFF. DNA for the CDR3: TGTGCCGGCAGCCAAGGAGCGAACACTGAAGCTTTCTTT.

The V gene is TRBV6-4, the J gene TRBJ2-6; maybe TRBD2 (5 bases). The CDR3 contains 14 residues. Germline assignment: CDR1 MRHNA and CDR2 SNTAGT. V shed 6 bases and J shed 0 bases, with 6 bases lying between them. In nucleotides, the CDR3 is TGTGCCAGCAGCGGGGTCTCTGGGGCCAACGTCCTGACTTTC. Its translation: CASSGVSGANVLTF.

This clonotype was counted ten times or more. The chain uses TRBV12-3 or TRBV12-4 and TRBJ2-1, with D hard to call. The length of the CDR3 is 14 residues. Trimming removed 3 bases from V and 5 bases from J, with 11 bases in between. CDR3 in DNA: TGTGCCAGCAGTTTGCTAGGTTCTAACAATGAGCAGTTCTTC. The encoded protein is CASSLLGSNNEQFF.

In this sample, this clonotype turned up many times. J is TRBJ2-1 and V is TRBV20-1; D is perhaps TRBD1 or TRBD2 (5 bases each). The germline gives CDR1 DFQATT, CDR2 SNEGSKA (reference sequence). V was trimmed by 6 bases and J by 1 base, leaving 19 bases between them. The CDR3 contains 16 residues. The CDR3 bases are TGCAGTGCGAGAAAGGGGTTCGGGGCATCCTACAATGAGCAGTTCTTC. As protein: CSARKGFGASYNEQFF.

This clonotype was observed many times. V gene TRBV7-9 combines with J gene TRBJ2-1; the match to TRBD2 covers 7 bases. V lost 4 bases, J lost 4 bases, and 7 bases stayed unmatched. The germline CDR1 and CDR2 sequences are SEHNR and FQNEAQ (reference sequence). The length of the CDR3 is 15 residues. CDR3 sequence: CASSYSGRGYNEQFF. The CDR3 DNA reads TGTGCCAGCAGCTACTCTGGGAGGGGATACAATGAGCAGTTCTTC.

This clonotype was seen more than once but under ten times. The genes are TRBV5-1 and TRBJ1-1; tentative D call: TRBD1 (6 bases). V was pared by 5 bases and J by 2 bases, with 16 bases between. Germline-derived CDR1 and CDR2 are SGHRS and YFSETQ. This CDR3 is 15 amino acids long. The CDR3 protein is CASRPPGTLNTEAFF. The CDR3 nucleotides are TGCGCCAGCAGACCACCCGGGACACTAAACACTGAAGCTTTCTTT. Full variable domain (missing parts from reference TRBV5-1 and TRBJ1-1): KAGVTQTPRYLIKTRGQQVTLSCSPISGHRSVSWYQQTPGQGLQFLFEYFSETQRNKGNFPGRFSGRQFSNSRSEMNVSTLELGDSALYLCASRPPGTLNTEAFFGQGTRLTVV.

In the case of this clonotype: A far larger clone is one base from this, pointing to a likely read error. V is TRBV7-9 and J is TRBJ2-5; a possible D gene is TRBD2 (6 bases). This CDR3 has 15 amino acids. V was pared by 6 bases and J by 7 bases, with 21 bases between. Germline CDR1 is SEHNR and CDR2 is FQNEAQ (reference sequence). The CDR3 DNA reads as TGTGCCAGCAGTTACGGGGAGACTAGGCGAGGGACCCAGTACTTC. Translated: CASSYGETRRGTQYF.